Reported below is one T cell receptor (beta chain). Its antigen remains unknown. The data derive from a study of OX40 agonist ivuxolimab in advanced cancers. As for the study in general: Six ivuxolimab dose levels, 0.01 to 10 mg/kg, were given intravenously every 2 weeks. Partial responses were achieved by three patients, of whom one had hepatocellular carcinoma and two had cutaneous melanoma. Study findings and constraints: More expanded clones were seen, on average, in CD8+ T cells than in CD4+. The study observed clonal expansion of CD4+ and CD8+ blood T cells by week 6 at 0.1 to 3.0 mg/kg.

The table came from immunoSEQ multiplex PCR; TCRdb's copy has only in-frame clones and leaves some out. The data contain tens of thousands of clones, roughly 80% of them singletons. From germline, CDR1 is MNHEY and CDR2 SVGAGI. The CDR3 covers 15 residues. V dropped 5 bases and J dropped 3 bases, with 11 bases sitting between them. The source is an adult with an advanced solid tumor such as melanoma, head and neck, liver or kidney cancer. The source was CD4+ or CD8+ T cells sorted from blood, collected in a trial of the OX40 agonist ivuxolimab. The V call is TRBV6-5, the J call TRBJ1-6, with D maybe TRBD1 (5 bases). This CDR3 reads CASSPDIGYNSPLHF. Here the CDR3 DNA reads TGTGCCAGCAGTCCGGACATTGGCTATAATTCACCCCTCCACTTT.